A selection of T cell receptor beta chains follows, all from one sample in a study of blood T cell repertoires in COVID-19. Assay used: immunoSEQ multiplex PCR; TCRdb lists only in-frame clones, some missing. In the table there are a few hundred thousand clones, around 90% of which are singletons. Sequencing was performed on peripheral blood. The origin of the receptors is a human donor in a cohort sampled during active COVID-19. CDR3s include the opening cysteine and the closing phenylalanine or tryptophan. A D gene is named only where the DNA matches it firmly. Size tells how often a clone was seen (once, few, many) or the class of an expanded clone, and some rows leave it out.

d_gene: .; j_gene: TRBJ2-5; abundance: once; v_gene: TRBV9; CDR3aa: CASSAAFSLAETQYF; CDR3nt: TGTGCCAGCAGCGCCGCTTTTAGCCTCGCAGAGACCCAGTACTTC
d_gene: TRBD1; j_gene: TRBJ1-1; abundance: .; v_gene: TRBV19; CDR3aa: CASRTRTGVTVTEAFF; CDR3nt: TGTGCCAGTAGGACCCGGACAGGGGTAACGGTCACTGAAGCTTTCTTT
d_gene: TRBD2; j_gene: TRBJ2-3; abundance: .; v_gene: TRBV4-1; CDR3aa: CASSQDTSGGLTDTQYF; CDR3nt: TGCGCCAGCAGCCAAGACACTAGCGGGGGGCTGACAGATACGCAGTATTTT
d_gene: TRBD2; j_gene: TRBJ2-3; abundance: .; v_gene: TRBV2; CDR3aa: CASRVLAGGTDTQYF; CDR3nt: TGTGCCAGCAGAGTTCTAGCGGGAGGCACAGATACGCAGTATTTT
d_gene: .; j_gene: TRBJ1-1; abundance: .; v_gene: TRBV30; CDR3aa: CAWSLGAGNTEAFF; CDR3nt: TGTGCCTGGAGTCTAGGGGCAGGTAACACTGAAGCTTTCTTT
d_gene: .; j_gene: TRBJ1-2; abundance: many; v_gene: TRBV2; CDR3aa: CASTLTALYGYTF; CDR3nt: TGTGCCAGCACTTTGACAGCCCTCTATGGCTACACCTTC
d_gene: TRBD1; j_gene: TRBJ1-6; abundance: .; v_gene: TRBV28; CDR3aa: CASRFRDRENSPLHF; CDR3nt: TGTGCCAGCAGATTCCGGGACAGGGAAAATTCACCCCTCCACTTT
d_gene: TRBD2; j_gene: TRBJ2-1; abundance: .; v_gene: TRBV5-1; CDR3aa: CASSPGTSGFRSYNEQFF; CDR3nt: TGCGCCAGCAGCCCCGGGACTAGCGGGTTCCGCTCCTACAATGAGCAGTTCTTC
d_gene: TRBD1; j_gene: TRBJ2-7; abundance: .; v_gene: TRBV5-5; CDR3aa: CASSLRAHGQGESYEQYF; CDR3nt: TGTGCCAGCAGCTTGCGGGCCCACGGACAGGGCGAATCCTACGAGCAGTACTTC
d_gene: .; j_gene: TRBJ2-3; abundance: .; v_gene: TRBV4-2; CDR3aa: CASSQDQGLSTDTQYF; CDR3nt: TGTGCCAGCAGCCAAGATCAGGGCCTTAGCACAGATACGCAGTATTTT
d_gene: .; j_gene: TRBJ2-7; abundance: .; v_gene: TRBV7-3; CDR3aa: CASSFSGGSYEQYF; CDR3nt: TGTGCCAGCAGCTTTTCAGGTGGCTCCTACGAGCAGTACTTC
d_gene: .; j_gene: TRBJ1-1; abundance: .; v_gene: TRBV15; CDR3aa: CATSQLPGTHAEAFF; CDR3nt: TGTGCCACCAGTCAGTTACCCGGGACACACGCTGAAGCTTTCTTT
d_gene: .; j_gene: TRBJ2-1; abundance: .; v_gene: TRBV11-2; CDR3aa: CASSPRDTHNEQFF; CDR3nt: TGTGCCAGCAGCCCCCGAGACACACACAATGAGCAGTTCTTC
d_gene: .; j_gene: TRBJ2-1; abundance: .; v_gene: TRBV7-3; CDR3aa: CASSFVGGRDEQFF; CDR3nt: TGTGCCAGCAGCTTTGTTGGAGGGCGAGATGAGCAGTTCTTC
d_gene: .; j_gene: TRBJ2-1; abundance: .; v_gene: TRBV5-1; CDR3aa: CASSPRTGGGYSYNEQFF; CDR3nt: TGCGCCAGCAGCCCAAGGACCGGCGGGGGCTACTCCTACAATGAGCAGTTCTTC
d_gene: .; j_gene: TRBJ2-5; abundance: .; v_gene: TRBV4-2; CDR3aa: CASSQEEDYQETQYF; CDR3nt: TGTGCCAGCAGCCAAGAAGAAGACTACCAAGAGACCCAGTACTTC
d_gene: TRBD2; j_gene: TRBJ2-2; abundance: .; v_gene: TRBV11-2; CDR3aa: CASTLNSGATGELFF; CDR3nt: TGTGCCAGCACCCTTAACAGCGGGGCCACCGGGGAGCTGTTTTTT
d_gene: TRBD1; j_gene: TRBJ2-1; abundance: .; v_gene: TRBV11-1; CDR3aa: CASSTDRNEQFF; CDR3nt: TGTGCCAGCAGCACGGACAGGAATGAGCAGTTCTTC
d_gene: .; j_gene: TRBJ1-1; abundance: .; v_gene: TRBV28; CDR3aa: CASIVDEAEAFF; CDR3nt: TGTGCCAGCATAGTTGATGAAGCTGAAGCTTTCTTT
d_gene: TRBD2; j_gene: TRBJ2-1; abundance: few; v_gene: TRBV10-2; CDR3aa: CASSEPSGGAYEQFF; CDR3nt: TGCGCCAGCAGTGAACCTAGCGGGGGGGCCTATGAGCAGTTCTTC
d_gene: TRBD1; j_gene: TRBJ1-5; abundance: .; v_gene: TRBV7-8; CDR3aa: CASSGTGGHQPQHF; CDR3nt: TGTGCCAGCAGTGGGACAGGGGGTCATCAGCCCCAGCATTTT
d_gene: .; j_gene: TRBJ1-2; abundance: few; v_gene: TRBV27; CDR3aa: CASRAHPSSNYGYTF; CDR3nt: TGTGCCAGCAGAGCCCACCCCTCGAGTAACTATGGCTACACCTTC
d_gene: .; j_gene: TRBJ2-1; abundance: .; v_gene: TRBV5-1; CDR3aa: CASSLQTYNEQFF; CDR3nt: TGCGCCAGCAGCTTACAGACCTACAATGAGCAGTTCTTC